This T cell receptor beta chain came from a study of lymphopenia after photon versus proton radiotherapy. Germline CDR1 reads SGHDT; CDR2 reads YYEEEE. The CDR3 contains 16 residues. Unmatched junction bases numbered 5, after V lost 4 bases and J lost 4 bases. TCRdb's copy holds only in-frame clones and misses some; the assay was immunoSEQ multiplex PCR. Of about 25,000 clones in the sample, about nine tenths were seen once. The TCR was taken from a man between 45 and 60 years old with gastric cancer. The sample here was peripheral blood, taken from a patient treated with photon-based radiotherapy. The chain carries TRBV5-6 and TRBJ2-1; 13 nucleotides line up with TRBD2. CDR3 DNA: TGTGCCAGCAGCATGGGACTAGCGGGGCCTTACAATGAGCAGTTCTTC. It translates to CASSMGLAGPYNEQFF.